This section outlines one T cell receptor beta chain sequence together with its context. Its antigen is undetermined. The sample comes from a study of monozygotic twins with cystic fibrosis. Study-level results: Monozygotic CF twin pairs shared significantly more nucleotide-identical clonotypes than unrelated CF individuals did. V usage most resembled the co-twin in 13 of 16 pairs.

Profiling relied on immunoSEQ multiplex PCR, and the TCRdb table lists in-frame clones only, not all of them. The sample holds approximately 10,000 clones, roughly 98% seen once. Germline V lookup: CDR1 SGHRS, CDR2 YFSETQ. The CDR3 is 16 residues long. The trim removed 0 bases at V and 3 bases at J, leaving 6 bases unmatched. The sequenced material came from blood. This sequence joins TRBV5-1 and TRBJ2-7; 10 bases are a match to TRBD2. This sequence was found in a girl aged 2 to 10 with cystic fibrosis. CDR3 loop: CASSLAAGTSVYEQYF. The CDR3 nucleotides are TGCGCCAGCAGCTTGGCCGCCGGGACTAGCGTCTACGAGCAGTACTTC.